Reported below is one T cell receptor beta chain. At one boundary the junction diverges from the germline segment, which might be a read error. The data were obtained in a study of blood T cells in healthy people across ages. Germline V CDR1 and CDR2: SGDLS, YYNGEE. CDR3 length: 15 amino acids. Combining a sample-barcoded 5' primer with a J-beta primer mix, a second PCR ran for about 7 to 11 cycles. TCRdb passed the 5' RACE reads through MiXCR, listing each CDR3 protein once. This table holds about a million distinct CDR3 sequences, about 53% found once. The receptor was isolated from a woman aged 55-75 years in good health. The chain recombines TRBV9 with TRBJ2-1; D possibly corresponds to TRBD1 (6 bases). The sample consisted of blood. In DNA, the CDR3 is TGTGCCAGCAGCCCTACGGGACAACTCTACAGTGAGCAGTTCTTC. Protein sequence: CASSPTGQLYSEQFF.